Presented here are 3 T cell receptor beta chains from one specimen sequenced in a study of blood T cells in healthy people across ages. Combining a sample-barcoded 5' primer with a J-beta primer mix, a second PCR ran for roughly 7 to 11 cycles. One entry per CDR3 protein, called by TCRdb with MiXCR from the 5' RACE reads. This table has over 1,500,000 distinct CDR3 sequences, 49% appearing once. The sequenced sample was blood. All receptors come from a woman between 40 and 55 years old in good health.

CDR3 coding DNA: TGCAGCACCCGGACAGGTGGCGGCGAGCAGTACTTC. It specifies CSTRTGGGEQYF. This rearrangement joins TRBV29-1 to TRBJ2-7, with 7 bases lining up with TRBD1. Trimming cost V 8 bases and J 6 bases; bases outside gene matches: 10. CDR1 is SQVTM, CDR2 ANQGSEA, per germline. CDR3 length equals 12 residues.

This clonotype showed up just a few times. The chain has TRBV7-8 and TRBJ2-6, with TRBD1 identical over 8 bases. The CDR3 is 17 residues long. In germline, CDR1 is SGHVS, CDR2 FQNEAQ. The J segment lost 0 bases and the V segment lost 5 bases, leaving 6 bases of the junction unmatched. CDR3 coding DNA: TGTGCCAGCAGCCCCGGACAGGGTAACTCTGGGGCCAACGTCCTGACTTTC. Translating it yields CASSPGQGNSGANVLTF.

V and J are TRBV6-1 and TRBJ2-3; 12 positions match TRBD2. Trimming took 6 bases from V and 0 from J; bases not matched to a gene: 7. This CDR3 spans 17 amino acids. Germline CDR1 reads MNHNS; CDR2 reads SASEGT. CDR3 DNA: TGTGCCAGCAGAAGGACTAGCGGGGCACCTAGCACAGATACGCAGTATTTT. Amino acid sequence: CASRRTSGAPSTDTQYF.